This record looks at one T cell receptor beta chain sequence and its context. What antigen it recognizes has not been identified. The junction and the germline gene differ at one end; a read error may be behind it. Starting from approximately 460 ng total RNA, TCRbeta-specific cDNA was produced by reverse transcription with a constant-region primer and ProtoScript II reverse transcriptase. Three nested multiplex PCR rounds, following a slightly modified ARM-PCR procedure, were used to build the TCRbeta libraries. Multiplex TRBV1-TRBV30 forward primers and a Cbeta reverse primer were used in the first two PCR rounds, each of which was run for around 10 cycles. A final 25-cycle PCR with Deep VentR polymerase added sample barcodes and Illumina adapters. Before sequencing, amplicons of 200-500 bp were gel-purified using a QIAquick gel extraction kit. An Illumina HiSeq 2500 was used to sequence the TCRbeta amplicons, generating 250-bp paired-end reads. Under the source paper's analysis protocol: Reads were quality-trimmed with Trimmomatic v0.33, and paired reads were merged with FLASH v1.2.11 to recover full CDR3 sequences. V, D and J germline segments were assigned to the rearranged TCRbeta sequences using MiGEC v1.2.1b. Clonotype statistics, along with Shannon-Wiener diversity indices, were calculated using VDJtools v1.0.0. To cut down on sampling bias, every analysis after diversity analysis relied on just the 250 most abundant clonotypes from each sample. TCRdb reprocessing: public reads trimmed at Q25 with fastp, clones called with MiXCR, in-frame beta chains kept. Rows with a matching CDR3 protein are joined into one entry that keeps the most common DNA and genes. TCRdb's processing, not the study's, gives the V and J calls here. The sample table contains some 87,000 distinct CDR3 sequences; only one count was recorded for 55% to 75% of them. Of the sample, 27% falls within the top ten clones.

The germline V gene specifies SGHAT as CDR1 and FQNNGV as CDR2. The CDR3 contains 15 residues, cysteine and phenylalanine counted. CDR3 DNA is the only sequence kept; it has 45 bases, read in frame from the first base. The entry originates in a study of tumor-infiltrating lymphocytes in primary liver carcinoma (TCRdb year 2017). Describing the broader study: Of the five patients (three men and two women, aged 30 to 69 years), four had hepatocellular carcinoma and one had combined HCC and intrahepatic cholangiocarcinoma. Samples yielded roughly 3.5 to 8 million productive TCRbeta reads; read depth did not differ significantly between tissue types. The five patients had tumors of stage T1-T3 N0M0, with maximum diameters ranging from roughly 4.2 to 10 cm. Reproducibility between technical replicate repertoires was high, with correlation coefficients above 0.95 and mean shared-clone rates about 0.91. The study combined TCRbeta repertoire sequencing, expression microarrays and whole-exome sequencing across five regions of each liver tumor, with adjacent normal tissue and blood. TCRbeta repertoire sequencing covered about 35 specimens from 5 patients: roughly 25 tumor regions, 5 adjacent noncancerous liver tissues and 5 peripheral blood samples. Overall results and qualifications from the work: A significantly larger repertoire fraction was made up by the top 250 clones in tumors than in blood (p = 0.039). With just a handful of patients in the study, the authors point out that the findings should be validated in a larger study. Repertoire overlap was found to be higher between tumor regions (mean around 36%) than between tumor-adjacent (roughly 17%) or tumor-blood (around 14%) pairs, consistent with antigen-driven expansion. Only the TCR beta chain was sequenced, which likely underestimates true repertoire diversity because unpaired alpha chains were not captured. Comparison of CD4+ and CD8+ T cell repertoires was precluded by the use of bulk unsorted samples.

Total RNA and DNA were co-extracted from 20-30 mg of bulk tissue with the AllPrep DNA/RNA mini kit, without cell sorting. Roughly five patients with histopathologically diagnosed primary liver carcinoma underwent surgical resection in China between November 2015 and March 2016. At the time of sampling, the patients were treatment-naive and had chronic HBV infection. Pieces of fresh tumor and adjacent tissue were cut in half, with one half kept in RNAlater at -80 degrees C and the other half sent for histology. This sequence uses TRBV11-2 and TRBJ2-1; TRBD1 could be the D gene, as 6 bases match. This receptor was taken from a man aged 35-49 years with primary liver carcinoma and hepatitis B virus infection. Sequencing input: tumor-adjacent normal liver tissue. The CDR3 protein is CANSLGTRGFYEQFF. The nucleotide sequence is TGTGCCAACAGCTTGGGGACAAGGGGCTTCTATGAGCAGTTCTTC.